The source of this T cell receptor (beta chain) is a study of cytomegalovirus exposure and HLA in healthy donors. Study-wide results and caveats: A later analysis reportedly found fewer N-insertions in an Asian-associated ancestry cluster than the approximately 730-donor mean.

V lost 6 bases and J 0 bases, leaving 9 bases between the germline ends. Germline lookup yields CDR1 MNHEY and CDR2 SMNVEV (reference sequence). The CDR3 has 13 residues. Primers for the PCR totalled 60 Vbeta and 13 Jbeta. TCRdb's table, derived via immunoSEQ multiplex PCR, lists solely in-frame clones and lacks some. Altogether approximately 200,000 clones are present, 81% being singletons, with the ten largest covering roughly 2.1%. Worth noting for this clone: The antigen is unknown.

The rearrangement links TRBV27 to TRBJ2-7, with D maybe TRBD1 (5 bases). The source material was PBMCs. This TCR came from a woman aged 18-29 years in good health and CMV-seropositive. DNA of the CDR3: TGTGCCAGCAGCAGGGCCCCCTCCTACGAGCAGTACTTC. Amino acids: CASSRAPSYEQYF.